Listed below are T cell receptor beta chains from one sample, sequenced in a study of blood T cell repertoires in COVID-19. Here immunoSEQ multiplex PCR was the method, and the copy in TCRdb shows in-frame clones only, minus some. The sample lists around 250,000 clones, 91% occurring once. Material for sequencing was PBMCs or T cells enriched from blood (not recorded which). The receptor source for this set is a human donor in a cohort exposed to, infected with or recovered from COVID-19 (not recorded which). The donor label of this sample is uncertain. Each CDR3 is given with its conserved first and last residue. D genes are given only for firm matches. Not all rows give a size; the values are once, few, many and, for expanded clones, a class.

d_gene	v_gene	j_gene	abundance	CDR3aa	CDR3nt
TRBD2	TRBV24-1	TRBJ2-3	.	CATSDPSGGGWPDTQYF	TGTGCCACCAGTGATCCCAGCGGGGGGGGGTGGCCAGATACGCAGTATTTT
TRBD1	TRBV2	TRBJ1-1	.	CASRHDRGAVEAFF	TGTGCCAGCAGACACGACAGGGGCGCGGTCGAAGCTTTCTTT
TRBD2	TRBV5-6	TRBJ2-5	.	CASSLELAGQVGQYF	TGTGCCAGCAGCTTGGAGCTAGCGGGCCAGGTGGGCCAGTACTTC
.	TRBV13	TRBJ2-1	.	CASSSSDRPYNEQFF	TGTGCCAGCAGCTCCTCGGACAGACCCTACAATGAGCAGTTCTTC
.	TRBV9	TRBJ1-1	.	CASSVGHRASATEAFF	TGTGCCAGCAGCGTAGGCCACAGGGCTTCGGCCACTGAAGCTTTCTTT
TRBD1	TRBV3-1/TRBV3-2	TRBJ2-7	.	CASSQGRGTGGREQYF	TGTGCCAGCAGCCAAGGGAGGGGGACAGGAGGCCGGGAGCAGTACTTC
.	TRBV30	TRBJ1-1	.	CACVGEGGLWAFF	TGTGCCTGCGTAGGAGAGGGAGGTTTATGGGCTTTCTTT
TRBD1	TRBV24-1	TRBJ2-1	.	CATSAGTDSYNEQFF	TGTGCCACCAGTGCTGGGACAGACTCCTACAATGAGCAGTTCTTC
TRBD1	TRBV11-2	TRBJ1-2	.	CASSTGTGYGYTF	TGTGCCAGCAGCACCGGGACAGGCTATGGCTACACCTTC
.	TRBV6-1	TRBJ1-4	.	CASSERREKLFF	TGTGCCAGCAGTGAAAGGAGGGAAAAACTGTTTTTT
.	TRBV7-9	TRBJ2-6	.	CASKALGGYRETGANVLTF	TGCGCCAGCAAGGCACTGGGGGGGTACAGGGAAACTGGGGCCAACGTCCTGACTTTC
TRBD1	TRBV3-1/TRBV3-2	TRBJ2-7	.	CASGYRDRGSEQYF	TGTGCCAGCGGTTACCGGGACAGGGGGAGCGAGCAGTACTTC
TRBD1	TRBV3-1/TRBV3-2	TRBJ1-3	once	CASSQGQGARGNTIYF	TGTGCCAGCAGCCAAGGACAGGGGGCTAGAGGAAACACCATATATTTT
.	TRBV27	TRBJ1-5	few	CASSRGGGNQPQHF	TGTGCCAGCAGCAGGGGTGGGGGCAATCAGCCCCAGCATTTT
.	TRBV12-3/TRBV12-4	TRBJ2-7	.	CASSRQDLHEQYF	TGTGCCAGCAGCAGACAGGATCTCCACGAGCAGTACTTC
.	TRBV9	TRBJ2-7	.	CASSVGQGTPYEQYF	TGTGCCAGCAGCGTAGGGCAGGGGACCCCCTACGAGCAGTACTTC
TRBD1	TRBV14	TRBJ1-6	.	CASSQGQGVALHF	TGTGCCAGCAGCCAGGGACAGGGGGTCGCCCTCCACTTT
TRBD1	TRBV19	TRBJ1-2	.	CASSIGRQGHGYTF	TGTGCCAGTAGTATAGGCCGACAGGGGCATGGCTACACCTTC
TRBD1	TRBV18	TRBJ2-2	once	CASSPGTGRTGELFF	TGTGCCAGCTCACCGGGGACAGGGCGGACCGGGGAGCTGTTTTTT
.	TRBV3-1/TRBV3-2	TRBJ1-6	.	CASSQDTIGGNPLHF	TGTGCCAGCAGCCAAGATACAATTGGCGGGAATCCCCTCCACTTT
.	TRBV6-5	TRBJ1-1	once	CASSYRVGGTEAFF	TGTGCCAGCAGTTACCGAGTAGGGGGCACTGAAGCTTTCTTT
.	TRBV29-1	TRBJ2-1	.	CSVGRGGAWDEQFF	TGCAGCGTTGGGCGGGGCGGTGCTTGGGATGAGCAGTTCTTC
TRBD1	TRBV24-1	TRBJ2-2	once	CATSDGNTGGFLFF	TGTGCCACCAGTGACGGCAACACAGGGGGTTTTCTGTTTTTT
.	TRBV10-3	TRBJ2-2	.	CAISLTGELFF	TGTGCCATCAGTCTAACCGGGGAGCTGTTTTTT
TRBD1	TRBV5-1	TRBJ2-3	.	CASSKGQGGTDTQYF	TGCGCCAGCAGCAAGGGACAGGGGGGCACAGATACGCAGTATTTT
.	TRBV9	TRBJ1-1	.	CASSGALGGFGTEAFF	TGTGCCAGCAGCGGAGCCTTGGGGGGATTTGGGACTGAAGCTTTCTTT
.	TRBV30	TRBJ1-5	.	CAWRQAEGPQHF	TGTGCCTGGAGGCAGGCCGAGGGGCCCCAGCATTTT
TRBD2	TRBV5-1	TRBJ2-2	.	CASGAPGGRINTGELFF	TGCGCCAGTGGTGCTCCGGGAGGAAGGATTAACACCGGGGAGCTGTTTTTT
.	TRBV10-3	TRBJ2-7	.	CAVRTVGDIEQYF	TGTGCCGTTCGGACAGTGGGGGATATCGAGCAGTACTTC
TRBD1	TRBV2	TRBJ1-4	.	CASSDRTGENEKLFF	TGTGCCAGCAGTGACAGGACAGGGGAGAATGAAAAACTGTTTTTT
TRBD1	TRBV4-2	TRBJ2-1	.	CASSRRDLDRGHGEQFF	TGTGCCAGCAGCCGGAGAGATCTGGACAGGGGGCACGGTGAGCAGTTCTTC
TRBD2	TRBV6-4	TRBJ2-3	.	CASSERAGGPSTDTQYF	TGTGCCAGCAGTGAGCGCGCGGGGGGTCCCTCCACAGATACGCAGTATTTT
.	TRBV4-1	TRBJ2-7	.	CASSHPGQRLYEQYF	TGCGCCAGCAGCCACCCAGGACAGAGATTATACGAGCAGTACTTC
.	TRBV6-5	TRBJ2-2	.	CASSPVGELFF	TGTGCCAGCAGCCCCGTGGGGGAGCTGTTTTTT
TRBD1	TRBV5-1	TRBJ2-5	.	CASSGGQGIQETQYF	TGCGCCAGCAGCGGGGGACAGGGGATCCAAGAGACCCAGTACTTC
TRBD1	TRBV4-1	TRBJ2-7	.	CASSVTGPTGEQYF	TGCGCCAGCAGCGTGACAGGGCCAACCGGGGAGCAGTACTTC
TRBD1	TRBV3-1/TRBV3-2	TRBJ1-1	.	CASSHPGQGAGTEAFF	TGTGCCAGCAGCCACCCGGGACAGGGGGCTGGCACTGAAGCTTTCTTT
.	TRBV27	TRBJ2-2	.	CASSLRAGDTGELFF	TGTGCCAGCAGTTTACGGGCAGGGGACACCGGGGAGCTGTTTTTT
TRBD1	TRBV12-5	TRBJ1-1	.	CASGPGQGWNTEAFF	TGTGCTAGTGGTCCGGGACAGGGTTGGAACACTGAAGCTTTCTTT
.	TRBV19	TRBJ2-1	.	CASLSFNEQFF	TGTGCCAGTCTATCTTTCAATGAGCAGTTCTTC
.	TRBV4-1	TRBJ2-1	once	CASSHQTAARSNEQFF	TGCGCCAGCAGCCACCAAACCGCCGCTAGAAGTAATGAGCAGTTCTTC
.	TRBV30	TRBJ1-6	.	CAWSAGVDSPLHF	TGTGCCTGGAGTGCAGGGGTGGATTCACCCCTCCACTTT
TRBD1	TRBV7-2	TRBJ1-2	once	CASSGTGHYGYTF	TGTGCCAGCAGTGGGACAGGGCACTATGGCTACACCTTC
TRBD2	TRBV27	TRBJ2-3	.	CASSLEGGGFDTQYF	TGTGCCAGCAGTTTAGAGGGCGGGGGGTTCGATACGCAGTATTTT
.	TRBV19	TRBJ2-7	.	CASSIAQGGYEQYF	TGTGCCAGTAGTATAGCGCAGGGGGGCTACGAGCAGTACTTC
TRBD2	TRBV30	TRBJ2-1	.	CAWSLAGVGNEQFF	TGTGCCTGGTCACTAGCGGGGGTTGGGAATGAGCAGTTCTTC
.	TRBV10-2	TRBJ2-7	.	CASSERGQRNEQYF	TGCGCCAGCAGTGAACGCGGACAGAGGAACGAGCAGTACTTC
TRBD1	TRBV19	TRBJ1-5	.	CASSLNRGRQPQHF	TGTGCCAGTAGCCTCAACAGGGGGCGTCAGCCCCAGCATTTT
TRBD1	TRBV10-2	TRBJ1-2	few	CASSESSGQGYGYTF	TGCGCCAGCAGTGAGTCGTCGGGACAGGGCTATGGCTACACCTTC
TRBD1	TRBV5-1	TRBJ1-6	.	CASSFGQGDSPLHF	TGCGCCAGCAGCTTCGGACAGGGGGATTCACCCCTCCACTTT
.	TRBV5-1	TRBJ1-2	.	CASSLTNLGGPNYGYTF	TGCGCCAGCAGCTTGACGAATCTAGGAGGACCCAACTATGGCTACACCTTC
.	TRBV5-6	TRBJ1-2	once	CASSLPTEPGGYTF	TGTGCCAGCAGCTTGCCGACCGAACCGGGTGGCTACACCTTC
.	TRBV19	TRBJ2-2	.	CASSPTLPPGELFF	TGTGCCAGTAGCCCCACTCTACCCCCCGGGGAGCTGTTTTTT
.	TRBV25-1	TRBJ2-3	once	CASSGSEAGYGTDTQYF	TGTGCCAGCAGTGGCTCTGAAGCGGGTTATGGCACAGATACGCAGTATTTT
TRBD1	TRBV29-1	TRBJ1-4	.	CSVTKGQGGEKLFF	TGCAGCGTCACAAAAGGACAGGGGGGTGAAAAACTGTTTTTT